This record concerns one T cell receptor (beta chain) sequence. The target of this receptor is not known. It has no much larger one-base neighbor in the sample; base qualities were not kept. These data originate in a study of shared clonotypes between healthy human individuals (dated by TCRdb to the early 2020s). Some background on the complete study: Three men and two women, aged 18 to 49 years, made up the cohort. Different laboratories and diverse techniques were used to prepare libraries and sequence TCR repertoires, to increase sequencing depth and limit assay-specific biases. Per donor, leukapheresis produced somewhere between about 0.9 and 10 billion PBMCs. To estimate repertoire size and how much clonotype sharing occurs between individuals, the study deeply sequenced the blood TCR repertoires of about five healthy adults. For each donor, CD4 naive and CD4 memory were each run on three plates, CD8 naive on two plates, and CD8 memory on one plate. The paper's findings and limits, for the study overall: The genetic and exposure-history diversity represented was limited by the small number of donors. Only blood was sampled, and tissue TCR repertoires likely differ from those in blood. Pairwise subsampling led to the expectation that sequencing depth would affect the degree of clonotype sharing among donors. Across a few donors, about 4.5% of naive CD4, roughly 3.8% of naive CD8, around 2.1% of memory CD4, and approximately 0.4% of memory CD8 clonotypes were shared. Incomplete sequencing was indicated by rarefaction of sorted-subset datasets, despite the large sequencing depth. Compared with non-shared clonotypes, the clonotypes found in all four sorted-subset donors had higher generation probabilities. Larger estimated clonotype richness was generally found for naive subsets than for memory subsets.

The donors were healthy, HIV-negative adults who had no recently reported acute infections or vaccinations. Only Caucasian adults living in Nashville, Tennessee, USA were represented among the donors. Magnetic negative selection was used to enrich CD4+ T cells, after which naive cells were positively selected on CD45RA and the negative fraction became the memory subset. Blood was obtained by leukapheresis, after which PBMCs were separated by Ficoll-Histopaque density gradient centrifugation and cryopreserved in liquid nitrogen vapor phase. Purity and quantity of every magnetically sorted T cell population were checked by analytical flow cytometry. From each sorted fraction, genomic DNA was isolated and quantified by UV absorbance on a Nanodrop 2000c. Using the deep immunoSEQ assay, multiplex PCR amplified TCR CDR3 regions from genomic DNA. Extracted genomic DNA from each cell subset was distributed evenly across all wells of several immunoSEQ 96-well plates, and each plate was treated as a replicate. For sorted subsets, approximately 210 ng of genomic DNA, equivalent to some 30,000 T cell genomes, went into each replicate PCR. Purified libraries were quantified with a Qubit 3.0 fluorometer, sized on a Bioanalyzer 2100, and re-quantified with the KAPA Library Quantification kit. Every immunoSEQ 96-well plate was sequenced on a separate single-read 150-cycle Illumina NextSeq 550 flow cell. Under the source paper's analysis protocol: The immunoSEQ output contained only junctional sequences without quality scores, so filtering could not match that applied to full-length reads. To assign V/J genes and CDR3, sequences were annotated using PyIR, a Python wrapper for IgBLAST v1.9, with IMGT germline references. Reads were removed for weak V/J assignments (E-value above 1e-6), missing CDR3, stop codons, out-of-frame junctions, or ambiguous translated residues. V3J clonotypes were defined as sequences sharing an identical inferred V gene, J gene, and CDR3 amino acid sequence. To compute the percentage overlap between repertoires, the number of shared unique clonotypes was divided by the size of the smaller repertoire. Repertoire richness was assessed with RTK rarefaction, the Chao1 estimator, and Recon v2.1 estimates of unobserved clonotypes. For all TCRbeta clonotypes obtained by the gDNA method from a few donors, generation probabilities were computed with OLGA. As stored in TCRdb, this immuneACCESS dataset retains in-frame rearrangements with V and J assigned. A fraction of the clones does not appear; measured against another copy, unresolved V genes explain less than half of the discrepancy, and the remainder lacks a known reason. The D gene and trimming were derived from the DNA, and the V and J assignments and clone size from that table. A total of around 2.5 million clones appear in this sample, 93% of them only once. Approximately 0.35% of the sample is taken by the ten largest.

From its cysteine to its phenylalanine, the CDR3 spans 14 amino acids. The read is trimmed to its CDR3 DNA, 42 bases read in frame from base 1. For CDR1 and CDR2, the germline V gene lists SGHVS and FQNEAQ. The V and J ends are trimmed by 2 bases and 2 bases, leaving 10 bases between them. This chain joins TRBV7-8 to TRBJ2-7; TRBD1 is a possible D gene, resting on 5 matching bases. Sequencing used naive CD4+ T cells from PBMCs. The intended sense of this specimen's cell subset or site label: CD45RA+ positively selected. The receptor comes from a man aged 18 to 29 in good health. Some clones in this sample may be carry-over from other donors' samples. At the DNA level, the sequence is TGTGCCAGCAGCTTACCAGGGCCGGCCTACGAGCAGTACTTC. Its amino acids are CASSLPGPAYEQYF.